The entry below gives a single T cell receptor (beta chain) sequence along with its context. V lost 1 base and J lost 4; bases outside the gene matches: 5. Germline lookup yields CDR1 MDHEN and CDR2 SYDVKM. The CDR3 consists of 16 residues. The sample belongs to a study of blood T cell repertoires in COVID-19. The overall study: The United States, Italy and Spain provided the acute and convalescent COVID-19 samples. Sample material is recorded as cDNA or gDNA derived from T cells, B-cell-depleted T cells, or PBMCs.

Authors' methods: Amplification of reference gene primers provided the estimated nucleated cell counts. Profiled with immunoSEQ multiplex PCR; TCRdb holds only in-frame clones, not every one. That table supplies the V and J calls and clone size; D and trimming were determined from the DNA. The table has about 90,000 clones, 80% seen once; the top ten hold approximately 10%. The material sequenced was peripheral blood. The chain couples TRBV28 to TRBJ1-2; 11 bases fit TRBD1. The clonotype was recovered from a woman in her seventies with acute or convalescent COVID-19. This chain's CDR3 is CASSLYGTGGGYGYTF. CDR3 in DNA: TGTGCCAGCAGTTTATACGGGACAGGGGGGGGCTATGGCTACACCTTC.